Listed here are 23 T cell receptor beta chains from one sample, sequenced in a study of cytomegalovirus exposure and HLA in healthy donors. It was with 60 Vbeta and 13 Jbeta primers that the PCR ran. Repertoires were generated with immunoSEQ multiplex PCR, while TCRdb's copy carries only in-frame clones and drops some. The repertoire includes approximately 100,000 clones, roughly 84% of them detected once, and 1.2% sits in the top ten. Sample: PBMCs. Receptors were obtained from a woman between 18 and 29 years old in good health and CMV-seronegative.

V gene TRBV28 combines with J gene TRBJ2-1; 7 nucleotides agree with TRBD2. Trimming cost V 2 bases and J 5 bases; bases outside gene matches: 6. Germline loops: CDR1 MDHEN, CDR2 SYDVKM. The CDR3 covers 15 residues. The CDR3 region has the DNA TGTGCCAGCAGTTTAGTACAGCGGGACGACAATGAGCAGTTCTTC. This codes for CASSLVQRDDNEQFF.

This rearrangement joins TRBV7-6 to TRBJ2-7, with D perhaps TRBD1 (5 bases). In germline, CDR1 is SGHVS, CDR2 FNYEAQ. Trimming shortened V by 3 bases and J by 6 bases, and 15 bases separated the two germline ends. The CDR3 has 14 residues. In DNA, the CDR3 is TGTGCCAGCAGCTTGGACAAGGGTAACTTCGAGCAGTACTTC. Amino acid sequence: CASSLDKGNFEQYF.

This clone has a handful of counts. V is TRBV5-1 and J is TRBJ2-5; 9 positions agree with TRBD1. The tail of the sequence fits TRBJ2-7 better, so the J call may be wrong. Germline lookup yields CDR1 SGHRS and CDR2 YFSETQ. The CDR3 spans 16 residues. CDR3 amino acids: CASSQFPGQGGYEQYF. Here the CDR3 DNA reads TGCGCCAGCAGTCAATTTCCGGGACAGGGTGGCTACGAGCAGTACTTC.

This clone has only one observation. This chain joins TRBV29-1 and TRBJ1-5; 8 bases fit TRBD1. With 4 bases clipped from V and 5 bases from J, the junction kept 4 bases outside the gene matches. Germline CDR1 SQVTM, CDR2 ANQGSEA. This CDR3 comprises 13 residues. The CDR3 here is CSVGTGPHQPQHF. DNA for the CDR3: TGCAGCGTTGGGACAGGGCCTCATCAGCCCCAGCATTTT.

In this sample, this clone turned up a few times. The chain couples TRBV6-5 to TRBJ2-2; tentatively, D is TRBD1 (6 bases). V gave up 6 bases and J gave up 6 bases, with 17 bases separating them. Germline V CDR1 and CDR2: MNHEY, SVGAGI. The CDR3 is 15 amino acids. The CDR3 bases are TGTGCCAGCAGGTCCGGGACAAGAGAAGCCGGGGAGCTGTTTTTT. Translating it yields CASRSGTREAGELFF.

As concerns this clone: The junction differs from germline at one of its ends, possibly a read error. The chain employs TRBV2 and TRBJ1-1, with D hard to call. Per the germline V gene, CDR1 is SNHLY and CDR2 is FYNNEI. The CDR3 consists of 15 residues. The CDR3 is CASREAPAAPVKAFF. In DNA, the CDR3 is TGTGCCAGCAGAGAAGCCCCGGCGGCACCCGTAAAAGCTTTCTTT.

The rearrangement uses TRBV28 and TRBJ2-3; 8 positions agree with TRBD1. Germline values: CDR1 MDHEN, CDR2 SYDVKM. The CDR3 is 18 residues long. Trimming cost V 3 bases and J 4 bases; bases outside gene matches: 15. In DNA form, the CDR3 reads TGTGCCAGCAGTTTTACTGAGGGGGCAGGGGGCTTCGCAGATACGCAGTATTTT. This sequence encodes CASSFTEGAGGFADTQYF.

In regard to this clone: The junction does not match germline at one end; this may be a read error. The CDR3 protein is CASTLGLGTYEQYF. Written as DNA, the CDR3 is TGTGCCAGCACCTTGGGCCTGGGCACCTACGAGCAGTACTTC. The gene calls are TRBV5-6 and TRBJ2-7; no clear D gene. Germline CDR1 reads SGHDT; CDR2 reads YYEEEE. There are 14 residues in the CDR3.

This chain joins TRBV19 and TRBJ1-5; TRBD1 matches 9 bases. The CDR3 is made up of 15 amino acids. Germline V lookup: CDR1 LNHDA, CDR2 SQIVND (reference sequence). V shed 5 bases and J 6 bases; nucleotides not matched to a gene: 8. The chain's CDR3 is CASSARDRESQPQHF. In DNA, the CDR3 is TGTGCCAGTAGTGCCCGGGACAGGGAAAGTCAGCCCCAGCATTTT.

The genes are TRBV30 and TRBJ1-2, with 7 positions matching TRBD1. Germline loops: CDR1 GTSNPN, CDR2 SVGIG (reference sequence). CDR3 length equals 13 residues. With V trimmed by 0 bases and J by 4 bases, 2 bases remained unmatched. DNA for the CDR3: TGTGCCTGGAGTGTACAGGGGCTCTATGGCTACACCTTC. Translated: CAWSVQGLYGYTF. The full variable domain, with the rest looked up from reference TRBV30 and TRBJ1-2, is SQTIHQWPATLVQPVGSPLSLECTVEGTSNPNLYWYRQAAGRGLQLLFYSVGIGQISSEVPQNLSASRPQDRQFILSSKKLLLSDSGFYLCAWSVQGLYGYTFGSGTRLTVV.

The rearrangement joins TRBV5-1 to TRBJ2-2, with 8 bases lining up with TRBD1. Trimming cost V 0 bases and J 1 base; bases outside gene matches: 2. Per germline, CDR1 SGHRS and CDR2 YFSETQ. The CDR3 spans 16 residues. The CDR3 sequence: CASSLVTGVNTGELFF. The CDR3 region has the DNA TGCGCCAGCAGCTTGGTGACAGGGGTGAACACCGGGGAGCTGTTTTTT.

The V gene is TRBV7-9, the J gene TRBJ1-1, with D uncertain. Germline V CDR1 and CDR2: SEHNR, FQNEAQ (reference sequence). This CDR3 is built from 12 residues. The ends were cut back, 5 bases at V and 1 base at J, with 5 bases in the middle. The CDR3 spells CASSEENTEAFF. CDR3 bases: TGTGCCAGCAGCGAGGAGAACACTGAAGCTTTCTTT.

This chain connects TRBV6-1 to TRBJ1-1; a weak D match, TRBD1 (5 bases). CDR3 length: 14 amino acids. Germline-derived CDR1 and CDR2 are MNHNS and SASEGT. The ends were cut back, 4 bases at V and 0 bases at J, with 9 bases in the middle. This chain's CDR3 is CASSGRAMNTEAFF. The CDR3 nucleotides are TGTGCCAGCAGTGGCAGGGCCATGAACACTGAAGCTTTCTTT.

The rearrangement uses TRBV5-4 and TRBJ2-7, with D perhaps matching TRBD2 (7 bases). Germline values: CDR1 SGHNT, CDR2 YYREEE (reference sequence). V was cut by 0 bases and J by 4 bases, with 14 bases left in between. The CDR3 totals 15 residues. CDR3 sequence reads: CASSLVGGPSYEQYF. The CDR3 bases are TGTGCCAGCAGCTTGGTCGGGGGGCCCTCGTACGAGCAGTACTTC. Combining the CDR3 with reference TRBV5-4 and TRBJ2-7 gives the whole variable domain ETGVTQSPTHLIKTRGQQVTLRCSSQSGHNTVSWYQQALGQGPQFIFQYYREEENGRGNFPPRFSGLQFPNYSSELNVNALELDDSALYLCASSLVGGPSYEQYFGPGTRLTVT.

Here the CDR3 reads CASSTPSGLAGAPYEQYF. DNA of the CDR3: TGTGCCAGTAGTACCCCCTCGGGACTAGCGGGAGCCCCCTACGAGCAGTACTTC. This sequence joins TRBV19 and TRBJ2-7, with TRBD2 identical over 14 bases. Losses at the gene ends were 4 bases for V and 2 bases for J; bases not matched to a gene: 10. This CDR3 comprises 18 residues. Germline lookup yields CDR1 LNHDA and CDR2 SQIVND (reference sequence).

The rearrangement joins TRBV28 to TRBJ2-5, with D possibly matching TRBD1 (6 bases). The CDR3 sequence is 16 residues long. Germline assignment: CDR1 MDHEN and CDR2 SYDVKM. With 2 bases removed from V and 2 bases from J, the gap between germline ends came to 15 bases. The CDR3 protein is CASSLPRTASQETQYF. CDR3 nucleotide sequence: TGTGCCAGCAGTTTACCCCGGACAGCTTCTCAAGAGACCCAGTACTTC.

This clone showed up just once. The chain carries TRBV19 and TRBJ1-1, with no clear D. The CDR3 covers 18 residues. Trimming stripped 7 bases from V and 0 bases from J, with 24 bases between. Per the germline V gene, CDR1 is LNHDA and CDR2 is SQIVND (reference sequence). In DNA form, the CDR3 reads TGTGCCAGTACCTACACCCATTGGGGAGGGATAATGAACACTGAAGCTTTCTTT. It specifies CASTYTHWGGIMNTEAFF.

This chain links TRBV6-5 with TRBJ1-2, with D unresolved. V lost 0 bases and J lost 2, with 10 bases in between. Germline-derived CDR1 and CDR2 are MNHEY and SVGAGI. This CDR3 contains 15 residues. CDR3 DNA: TGTGCCAGCAGTTACTCTCCGGGATACAACTATGGCTACACCTTC. This gives the protein CASSYSPGYNYGYTF.

The chain joins TRBV28 to TRBJ1-6, with TRBD1 identical over 8 bases. CDR3 size: 16 residues. The V and J ends lost 4 bases and 5 bases, in that order; junction bases with no gene match: 7. Germline values: CDR1 MDHEN, CDR2 SYDVKM. CDR3 amino acids: CASSSPGTGDNSPLHF. For the CDR3, the DNA is TGTGCCAGCAGTTCGCCCGGGACAGGAGATAATTCACCCCTCCACTTT.

The V gene is TRBV6-1, the J gene TRBJ2-7; TRBD1 is a possible D gene (5 bases). V shed 8 bases and J shed 4 bases, with 15 bases lying between them. Germline-derived CDR1 and CDR2 are MNHNS and SASEGT. The CDR3 covers 13 residues. CDR3 loop: CASLTGREYEQYF. CDR3 nucleotide sequence: TGTGCCAGCCTAACTGGCAGGGAATACGAGCAGTACTTC.

The chain links TRBV28 to TRBJ1-2; 8 nucleotides align to TRBD1. The CDR3 length is 14 residues. The trim removed 7 bases at V and 4 bases at J, leaving 8 bases unmatched. CDR1 is MDHEN and CDR2 is SYDVKM in the germline V gene. The CDR3 protein is CASTRTGPIYGYTF. CDR3 bases: TGTGCCAGCACCCGGACAGGGCCCATCTATGGCTACACCTTC.

This chain joins TRBV9 and TRBJ2-1, with D perhaps TRBD2 (6 bases). Germline assignment: CDR1 SGDLS and CDR2 YYNGEE. Trimming took 3 bases from V and 4 from J, leaving 17 bases between them. The CDR3 consists of 16 residues. The CDR3 spells CASSGRAGRTYNEQFF. Here the CDR3 DNA reads TGTGCCAGCAGCGGGAGGGCGGGCCGAACATACAATGAGCAGTTCTTC. The variable domain in full, with the rest retrieved from reference TRBV9 and TRBJ2-1, is DSGVTQTPKHLITATGQRVTLRCSPRSGDLSVYWYQQSLDQGLQFLIQYYNGEERAKGNILERFSAQQFPDLHSELNLSSLELGDSALYFCASSGRAGRTYNEQFFGPGTRLTVL.

The chain has TRBV28 and TRBJ2-1; 7 bases agree with TRBD2. Per germline, CDR1 MDHEN and CDR2 SYDVKM. V lost 5 bases and J lost 9; bases outside the gene matches: 22. This CDR3 has 18 amino acids. Written as DNA, the CDR3 is TGTGCCAGCAGTCCTACCCCCTCGGCGGGGGAGTTCTTTAGTGAGCAGTTCTTC. The encoded protein is CASSPTPSAGEFFSEQFF.